This TCR beta chain was recorded in a study of PD-1 blockade in classical Hodgkin lymphoma. Whole-study results and caveats: By C4D1 there was a significant rise in CD4+ TCR diversity but not in CD8+ TCR diversity.

This clone came up once. Its target is not known. Losses at the gene ends were 3 bases for V and 4 bases for J; bases not matched to a gene: 5. CDR1 is SGHRS and CDR2 is YFSETQ in the germline V gene. The CDR3 has 14 amino acids. Each patient experienced a relapse that followed autologous stem cell transplantation, and brentuximab vedotin exposure varied. Produced via immunoSEQ multiplex PCR; TCRdb's table is partial and in-frame only. The sample carries over 15,000 clones, 70% to 90% recorded once. Specimen: peripheral blood mononuclear cells (PBMCs), collected before the second cycle of nivolumab. The rearrangement joins TRBV5-1 to TRBJ1-2; 8 bases are a match to TRBD1. This TCR was sampled from a human donor with classical Hodgkin lymphoma. The CDR3, as DNA: TGCGCCAGCAGCTCAGGGGGCGCGGGCTATGGCTACACCTTC. This gives the protein CASSSGGAGYGYTF. The full variable domain, in which reference TRBV5-1 and TRBJ1-2 provide the parts outside the CDR3, is KAGVTQTPRYLIKTRGQQVTLSCSPISGHRSVSWYQQTPGQGLQFLFEYFSETQRNKGNFPGRFSGRQFSNSRSEMNVSTLELGDSALYLCASSSGGAGYGYTFGSGTRLTVV.